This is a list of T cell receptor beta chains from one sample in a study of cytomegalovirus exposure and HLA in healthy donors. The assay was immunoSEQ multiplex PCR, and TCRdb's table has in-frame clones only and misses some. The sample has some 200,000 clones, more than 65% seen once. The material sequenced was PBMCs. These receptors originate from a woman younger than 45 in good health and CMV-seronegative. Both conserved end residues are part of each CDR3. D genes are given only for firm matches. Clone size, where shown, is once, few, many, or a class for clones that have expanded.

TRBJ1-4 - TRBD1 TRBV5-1 TGCGCCAGCAGCTGGTCCGGGACAGGGACAACTAATGAAAAACTGTTTTTT CASSWSGTGTTNEKLFF
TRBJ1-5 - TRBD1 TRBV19 TGTGCCAGTAGTATCACAGGGGCGTTCAATCAGCCCCAGCATTTT CASSITGAFNQPQHF
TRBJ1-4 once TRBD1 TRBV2 TGTGCCAGCAGTGCGGACAGGGGGGAGGAAAAACTGTTTTTT CASSADRGEEKLFF
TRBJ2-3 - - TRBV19 TGTGCCAGTAGTATAGATCTCACGCAGTATTTT CASSIDLTQYF
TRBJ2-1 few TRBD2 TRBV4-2 TGTGCCAGCAGCCAAGTAGCGGGATACAATGAGCAGTTCTTC CASSQVAGYNEQFF
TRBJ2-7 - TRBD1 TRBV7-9 TGTTCCAGCAGCTTAGGGACAGGGGCCAACTCCTACGAGCAGTACTTC CSSSLGTGANSYEQYF
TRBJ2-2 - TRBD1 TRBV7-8 TGTGCCAGCAGCACCTCCTCCGGGACAGGGCGTTTCACCGGGGAGCTGTTTTTT CASSTSSGTGRFTGELFF
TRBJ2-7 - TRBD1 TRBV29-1 TGCAGCGTTGAAGGGGTCCCGGGACAGGGACTTCGCGAGCAGTACTTC CSVEGVPGQGLREQYF
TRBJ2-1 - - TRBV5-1 TGCGCCAGCAGCCTGGAAGGGGTACCGGTCTACAATGAGCAGTTCTTC CASSLEGVPVYNEQFF
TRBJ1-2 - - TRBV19 TGTGCCAGTAGTAAGGGAGGGCAGTATGGCTACACCTTC CASSKGGQYGYTF
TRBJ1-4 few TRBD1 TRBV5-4 TGTGCCAGCAGCTTGGGACAGGGTCTCGAAAAACTGTTTTTT CASSLGQGLEKLFF
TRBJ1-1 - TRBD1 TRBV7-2 TGTGCCAGCAGCTTCAGGGGGGCAGAAAACACTGAAGCTTTCTTT CASSFRGAENTEAFF
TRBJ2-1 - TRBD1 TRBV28 TGTGCCAGCAGCTCTCCGGGACAGGGGACGCATATCAATGAGCAGTTCTTC CASSSPGQGTHINEQFF
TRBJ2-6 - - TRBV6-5 TGTGCCAGCAGTTGGCAGGTTCGCTCTGGGGCCAACGTCCTGACTTTC CASSWQVRSGANVLTF
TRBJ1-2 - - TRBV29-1 TGCAGCGTTGAAGAAGGGGATGGCTACACCTTC CSVEEGDGYTF
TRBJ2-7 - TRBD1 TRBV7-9 TGTGCCAGCAGCACCGGGACAGGGGGTCGCGAGCAGTACTTC CASSTGTGGREQYF
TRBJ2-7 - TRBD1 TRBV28 TGTGCCAGCCGTACTCCGGGACAGGGCTTCTACGAGCAGTACTTC CASRTPGQGFYEQYF
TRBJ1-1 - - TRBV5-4 TGTGCCAGCAGTTTTGACAGGTCCCTATTATCAGAAGCTTTCTTT CASSFDRSLLSEAFF
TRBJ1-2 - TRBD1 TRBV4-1 TGCGCCAGCAGCCCCGGGACAGGAGCTAACCATGGCTACACCTTC CASSPGTGANHGYTF
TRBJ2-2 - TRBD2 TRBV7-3 TGTGCCAGCAGCTCCCAGCGGGGGGGGGCCTCCGGGGAGCTGTTTTTT CASSSQRGGASGELFF
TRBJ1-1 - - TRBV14 TGTGCCAGCAGCCAACAGCGGCTCACTGAAGCTTTCTTT CASSQQRLTEAFF
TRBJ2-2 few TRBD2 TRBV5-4 TGTGCCAGCAGCTTGAGCGGGATAGCGACCGGGGAGCTGTTTTTT CASSLSGIATGELFF
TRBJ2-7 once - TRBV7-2 TGTGCCAGCAGCCGGGGCTACGAGCAGTACTTC CASSRGYEQYF